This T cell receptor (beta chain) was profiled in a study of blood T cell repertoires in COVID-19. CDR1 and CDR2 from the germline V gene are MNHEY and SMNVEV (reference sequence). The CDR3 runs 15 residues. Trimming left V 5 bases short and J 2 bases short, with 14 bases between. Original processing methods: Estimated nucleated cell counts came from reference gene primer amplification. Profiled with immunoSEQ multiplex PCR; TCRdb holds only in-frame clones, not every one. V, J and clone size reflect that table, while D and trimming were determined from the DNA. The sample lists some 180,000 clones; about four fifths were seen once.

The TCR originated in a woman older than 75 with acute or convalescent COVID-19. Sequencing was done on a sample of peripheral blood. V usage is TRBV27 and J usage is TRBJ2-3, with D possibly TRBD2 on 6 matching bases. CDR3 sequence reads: CASSQTSWNTDTQYF. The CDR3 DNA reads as TGTGCCAGCAGTCAGACTAGTTGGAACACAGATACGCAGTATTTT.